Each of the 20 T cell receptor beta chains below was sequenced from the same sample in a study of CD8+CD57+ T cells in acquired aplastic anemia. For CDR3 and TCR beta VDJ profiling, genomic DNA was the template used. TCRdb itself ran the reads through MiXCR, one entry per CDR3 protein. The sample records roughly 180,000 distinct CDR3 sequences, less than 65% being singletons. The sequenced sample was sorted CD4+, CD8+, or CD8+CD57+ T cells (not recorded which) from PBMCs. The source is a human donor with severe aplastic anemia or a healthy control (not recorded which).

There are many counts of this clonotype. The V and J genes are TRBV2 and TRBJ2-1; D tentatively reads TRBD1 or TRBD2 (5 bases each). This CDR3 is built from 16 residues. Germline lookup yields CDR1 SNHLY and CDR2 FYNNEI. V was shortened by 3 bases and J by 2 bases, with 14 bases between the two germline ends. The DNA of the CDR3 is TGTGCCAGCAGTGAGGGGGTTTTCAAGCCCTACAATGAGCAGTTCTTC. Its translation is CASSEGVFKPYNEQFF.

The V call is TRBV4-1, the J call TRBJ1-3; 7 positions match TRBD1. The V gene's germline CDR1 is MGHRA and CDR2 YSYEKL. This CDR3 has 15 residues. V was pared by 3 bases and J by 2 bases, with 4 bases of the junction left unmatched. The CDR3 sequence is CASSQTGIAGNTIYF. In DNA form, the CDR3 reads TGCGCCAGCAGCCAGACAGGGATCGCTGGAAACACCATATATTTT.

This clonotype was seen once. CDR3 in amino acids: CASSFFDRAQETQYF. The CDR3 region has the DNA TGTGCCAGCAGCTTTTTTGACAGGGCTCAAGAGACCCAGTACTTC. The chain carries TRBV7-9 and TRBJ2-5, with TRBD1 matching over 7 bases. The CDR3 extends over 15 amino acids. Trimming removed 3 bases from V and 2 bases from J; junction bases left unmatched: 6. Per the germline V gene, CDR1 is SEHNR and CDR2 is FQNEAQ (reference sequence).

This clonotype came up many times. The V call is TRBV7-3, the J call TRBJ1-1; 7 bases line up with TRBD1. The CDR3 runs 15 residues. Germline loops: CDR1 SGHTA, CDR2 FQGTGA. V dropped 2 bases and J dropped 4; count of bases not matched to a gene: 7. This CDR3 is CASSLSNAGGTEAFF. Written as DNA, the CDR3 is TGTGCCAGCAGCTTATCCAACGCAGGGGGCACTGAAGCTTTCTTT.

The chain carries TRBV7-2 and TRBJ2-5; tentatively, D is TRBD2 (6 bases). With 6 bases removed from V and 5 bases from J, the gap between germline ends came to 16 bases. The CDR3 is made up of 14 amino acids. The V gene's germline CDR1 is SGHTA and CDR2 FQGNSA. This CDR3 reads CASSLIGGSETQYF. CDR3 in DNA: TGTGCCAGCAGTTTAATCGGGGGAAGTGAGACCCAGTACTTC.

The chain recombines TRBV7-9 with TRBJ2-7, with 12 bases lining up with TRBD1. CDR3 length equals 14 residues. V was pared by 5 bases and J by 9 bases, with 8 bases of the junction left unmatched. CDR1 and CDR2 from the germline V gene are SEHNR and FQNEAQ (reference sequence). DNA for the CDR3: TGTGCCAGCAGCCCCACCGGGACAGGGGGCACGCAGTACTTC. It yields the protein CASSPTGTGGTQYF.

This clonotype was counted a few times. V gene TRBV29-1 combines with J gene TRBJ2-7; 7 bases are a match to TRBD2. Germline V gives CDR1 SQVTM, CDR2 ANQGSEA. V shed 2 bases and J 6 bases; nucleotides not matched to a gene: 10. This CDR3 is built from 14 residues. The CDR3 reads CSVESRGRRGEQYF. The DNA for the CDR3 is TGCAGCGTTGAAAGTCGCGGGAGAAGAGGCGAGCAGTACTTC.

The V gene is TRBV7-2, the J gene TRBJ1-2; TRBD1 is a possible D gene (5 bases). CDR1 SGHTA and CDR2 FQGNSA come from the germline V gene. The germline V and J ends were trimmed by 2 bases and 8 bases, with 18 bases remaining between them. CDR3 length: 15 amino acids. The CDR3 sequence: CASSLPQTVYWGYTF. The CDR3 DNA reads TGTGCCAGCAGCTTACCCCAGACAGTTTATTGGGGCTACACCTTC.

The V and J genes are TRBV7-9 and TRBJ1-4; D is ambiguous. Trimming cost V 1 base and J 7 bases, with 7 bases left between them. The CDR3 runs 13 residues. CDR1 is SEHNR and CDR2 is FQNEAQ in the germline V gene (reference sequence). The CDR3 here is CASSLVNGEKLFF. In nucleotides, the CDR3 is TGTGCCAGCAGCTTAGTTAACGGTGAAAAACTGTTTTTT.

This clonotype was seen ten or more times. The gene calls are TRBV9 and TRBJ2-7; D may be TRBD1 (7 bases). The CDR3 runs to 15 residues. In germline, CDR1 is SGDLS, CDR2 YYNGEE. V dropped 1 base and J dropped 0 bases, with 11 bases sitting between them. The CDR3 sequence is CASSVSQGGSYEQYF. DNA for the CDR3: TGTGCCAGCAGCGTATCCCAGGGGGGCTCCTACGAGCAGTACTTC.

This clonotype was seen ten or more times. The chain carries TRBV29-1 and TRBJ2-7; 8 bases are a match to TRBD2. Germline CDR1 reads SQVTM; CDR2 reads ANQGSEA. This CDR3 is built from 14 residues. J was trimmed by 6 bases and V by 1 base; bases with no gene match: 8. The DNA for the CDR3 is TGCAGCGTTGAAGGGACGAGGGCGGGAGGCGAGCAGTACTTC. This codes for CSVEGTRAGGEQYF.

The CDR3 DNA follows: TGTGCCAGCAGCTCCGGACAGGGGGCGTACACTGAAGCTTTCTTT. This codes for CASSSGQGAYTEAFF. The chain is built from TRBV7-8 and TRBJ1-1; 11 positions match TRBD1. The CDR3 consists of 15 residues. CDR1 and CDR2 (germline): SGHVS, FQNEAQ. V shed 4 bases, J shed 3 bases, and the junction held 4 bases outside the gene matches. Drawing the rest from reference TRBV7-8 and TRBJ1-1, the complete variable domain is GAGVSQSPRYKVAKRGQDVALRCDPISGHVSLFWYQQALGQGPEFLTYFQNEAQLDKSGLPSDRFFAERPEGSVSTLKIQRTQQEDSAVYLCASSSGQGAYTEAFFGQGTRLTVV.

This clonotype was counted only a few times. The V call is TRBV2, the J call TRBJ2-5, with TRBD1 as a possible D gene (5 bases). The V end lost 1 base, the J end lost 5 bases, and 14 bases lay between the germline ends. CDR1 is SNHLY and CDR2 is FYNNEI in the germline V gene. The CDR3 runs 15 residues. The DNA of the CDR3 is TGTGCCAGCAGTGAAGTCCAGGCAGGGTGGGAGACCCAGTACTTC. Its protein is CASSEVQAGWETQYF.

V and J are TRBV18 and TRBJ1-6; D perhaps matches TRBD1 (5 bases). Trimming pared 2 bases from V and 10 bases from J, leaving 12 bases between. Germline assignment: CDR1 KGHSH and CDR2 LQKENI. This CDR3 is built from 14 residues. The CDR3 protein is CASSPAGTGSPLHF. In nucleotides, the CDR3 is TGTGCCAGCTCACCAGCCGGGACGGGCTCACCCCTCCACTTT.

In DNA form, the CDR3 reads TGCAGCGTTGAGACAGCTTCGGGGTTCACTGAAGCTTTCTTT. Residues: CSVETASGFTEAFF. J is TRBJ1-1 and V is TRBV29-1; weak D call: TRBD1 (5 bases). V was clipped by 3 bases and J by 4 bases, with 15 bases between them. CDR1 and CDR2 from the germline V gene are SQVTM and ANQGSEA. The CDR3 totals 14 residues.

This clonotype was observed many times. V is TRBV5-1 and J is TRBJ2-1; 8 bases line up with TRBD1. Germline-derived CDR1 and CDR2 are SGHRS and YFSETQ. V gave up 4 bases and J gave up 2 bases; unmatched junction bases: 11. The CDR3 is 17 amino acids. As DNA, the CDR3 is TGCGCCAGCAGCCTGTCCCGGGACAGGTTGCCCTACAATGAGCAGTTCTTC. Translated: CASSLSRDRLPYNEQFF.

The V and J genes are TRBV20-1 and TRBJ1-2; no reliable D call. Trimming left V 2 bases short and J 6 bases short, with 10 bases between. The CDR3 is 12 residues long. Germline-derived CDR1 and CDR2 are DFQATT and SNEGSKA (reference sequence). CDR3 sequence (DNA): TGCAGTGCTAGACGTAGGATGGATGGCTACACCTTC. It encodes CSARRRMDGYTF.

Comments on this clonotype: One end of the junction fails to match germline, which may point to a read error. The chain recombines TRBV7-7 with TRBJ2-2, with TRBD2 matching 11 bases. Germline V CDR1 and CDR2: SSHAT, FNYEAQ (reference sequence). This CDR3 region has 16 residues. The CDR3 spells CASRPTSGGNTGELFF. DNA of the CDR3: TGTGCTAGCAGGCCCACTAGCGGGGGGAACACCGGGGAGCTGTTTTTT.

This chain joins TRBV9 and TRBJ2-2, with unresolved D. The V gene's germline CDR1 is SGDLS and CDR2 YYNGEE. The length of the CDR3 is 13 residues. V lost 3 bases to trimming and J lost 4 bases, with 7 bases between them. The CDR3: CASSETVTGELFF. CDR3 DNA sequence: TGTGCCAGCAGCGAAACAGTCACCGGGGAGCTGTTTTTT. The full variable domain, in which reference TRBV9 and TRBJ2-2 provide the parts outside the CDR3, is DSGVTQTPKHLITATGQRVTLRCSPRSGDLSVYWYQQSLDQGLQFLIQYYNGEERAKGNILERFSAQQFPDLHSELNLSSLELGDSALYFCASSETVTGELFFGEGSRLTVL.

About this clonotype: The junction departs from germline at one end; a sequencing error may be responsible. V gene TRBV7-8 combines with J gene TRBJ1-1, with TRBD1 matching over 11 bases. CDR1 and CDR2 (germline): SGHVS, FQNEAQ. The CDR3 is 15 residues long. The CDR3 protein is CVSSGQGAVNTEAFF. The DNA of the CDR3 is TGTGTCAGCAGCGGACAGGGGGCGGTGAACACTGAAGCTTTCTTT. Together with reference TRBV7-8 and TRBJ1-1, the CDR3 gives the full variable domain: GAGVSQSPRYKVAKRGQDVALRCDPISGHVSLFWYQQALGQGPEFLTYFQNEAQLDKSGLPSDRFFAERPEGSVSTLKIQRTQQEDSAVYLCVSSGQGAVNTEAFFGQGTRLTVV.